The 28 T cell receptor beta chains presented below share a single source sample, sequenced in a study of blood T cell repertoires in COVID-19. Clones were read by immunoSEQ multiplex PCR, and TCRdb kept only the in-frame ones, dropping some. The sample records 200,000 to 250,000 clones, roughly four fifths being singletons. The sequenced sample consisted of peripheral blood. Source of these receptors: a woman in her forties with acute or convalescent COVID-19.

V and J are TRBV30 and TRBJ1-5; 7 positions agree with TRBD1. Per the germline V gene, CDR1 is GTSNPN and CDR2 is SVGIG (reference sequence). J gave up 7 bases and V 0 bases, and 6 bases lay outside the gene matches. This CDR3 is built from 14 residues. The CDR3 DNA sequence: TGTGCCTGGAGTGTTTACAGGGGTGAACAGCCCCAGCATTTT. This encodes CAWSVYRGEQPQHF.

The J gene is TRBJ2-6, the V gene TRBV30; no definite D call. Germline CDR1 GTSNPN, CDR2 SVGIG (reference sequence). The CDR3 sequence is 17 residues long. V dropped 1 base and J dropped 1 base, with 14 bases sitting between them. Written as DNA, the CDR3 is TGTGCCTGGAGTGCCTTAAAGCTAAGTTCTGGGGCCAACGTCCTGACTTTC. Its translation is CAWSALKLSSGANVLTF.

CDR3 region: CASSQESSDYGYTF. In DNA form, the CDR3 reads TGCGCCAGCAGCCAAGAAAGTAGCGACTATGGCTACACCTTC. The rearrangement joins TRBV4-3 to TRBJ1-2; unclear D gene. This CDR3 region has 14 residues. The germline gives CDR1 LGHNA, CDR2 YSLEER. Trimming removed 0 bases from V and 3 bases from J, with 8 bases in between.

V gene TRBV6-6 combines with J gene TRBJ2-1; TRBD2 aligns across 12 bases. J gave up 10 bases and V 6 bases, and 13 bases lay outside the gene matches. This CDR3 is 16 amino acids long. In germline, CDR1 is MNHNY, CDR2 SVGAGI (reference sequence). The DNA of the CDR3 is TGTGCCAGCAGCCGATCCTGGACTAGCGGGGTGATGGAGCAGTTCTTC. Protein sequence: CASSRSWTSGVMEQFF.

The chain recombines TRBV27 with TRBJ1-5, with 7 bases identical to TRBD1. The CDR3 sequence is 18 residues long. V lost 2 bases and J lost 9; bases outside the gene matches: 19. Per the germline V gene, CDR1 is MNHEY and CDR2 is SMNVEV (reference sequence). CDR3 sequence reads: CASSLIYKQGSGLLPQHF. As DNA, the CDR3 is TGTGCCAGCAGTTTAATATATAAACAGGGGTCGGGACTGCTGCCCCAGCATTTT.

The sample holds a few counts of this clone. The chain employs TRBV12-5 and TRBJ1-2, with D hard to call. V gave up 1 base and J gave up 4 bases, with 7 bases separating them. Germline V gene lookup returns CDR1 LGHNT and CDR2 FRNRAP. The CDR3 has 13 residues. The CDR3 region is CASGLDSLYGYTF. The CDR3 coding sequence is TGTGCTAGTGGTTTGGACAGTCTCTATGGCTACACCTTC.

This rearrangement joins TRBV2 to TRBJ1-5; D perhaps matches TRBD1 (5 bases). CDR3 size: 14 residues. In germline, CDR1 is SNHLY, CDR2 FYNNEI. The ends were cut back, 9 bases at V and 0 bases at J, with 12 bases in the middle. CDR3 sequence: CASRQPYSNQPQHF. The CDR3 DNA reads TGTGCCAGTCGACAGCCTTATAGCAATCAGCCCCAGCATTTT.

V usage is TRBV30 and J usage is TRBJ2-7, with D unresolved. Germline V gene sequence: CDR1 GTSNPN, CDR2 SVGIG (reference sequence). Trimming shortened V by 2 bases and J by 2 bases, and 7 bases separated the two germline ends. The CDR3 consists of 12 residues. The CDR3 sequence: CAWSPSAYEQYF. The CDR3 DNA reads TGTGCCTGGAGTCCATCGGCCTACGAGCAGTACTTC. Variable domain in full (rest from reference TRBV30 and TRBJ2-7): SQTIHQWPATLVQPVGSPLSLECTVEGTSNPNLYWYRQAAGRGLQLLFYSVGIGQISSEVPQNLSASRPQDRQFILSSKKLLLSDSGFYLCAWSPSAYEQYFGPGTRLTVT.

The V call is TRBV25-1, the J call TRBJ2-1; TRBD2 matches at 13 bases. From germline, CDR1 is MGHDK and CDR2 SYGVNS. Trimming removed 8 bases from V and 7 bases from J; junction bases left unmatched: 8. This CDR3 is built from 15 residues. The CDR3 DNA is TGTGCCAGCCGAGCGGGGACTAGCGGGAAAAATGAGCAGTTCTTC. Amino acid sequence: CASRAGTSGKNEQFF.

This chain connects TRBV19 to TRBJ2-7; the match to TRBD2 covers 9 bases. The CDR3 spans 14 residues. Germline trimming cut 3 bases from V and 6 bases from J; bases unmatched to any gene: 6. Germline V CDR1 and CDR2: LNHDA, SQIVND (reference sequence). CDR3 region: CASSIRASGTEQYF. CDR3 sequence (DNA): TGTGCCAGTAGTATTCGGGCTAGCGGGACCGAGCAGTACTTC. The variable domain in full, completed from reference TRBV19 and TRBJ2-7, reads DGGITQSPKYLFRKEGQNVTLSCEQNLNHDAMYWYRQDPGQGLRLIYYSQIVNDFQKGDIAEGYSVSREKKESFPLTVTSAQKNPTAFYLCASSIRASGTEQYFGPGTRLTVT.

The CDR3 loop is CASSLAGPGNEQFF. The CDR3 region has the DNA TGTGCCAGCAGTTTAGCGGGGCCGGGTAATGAGCAGTTCTTC. V usage is TRBV6-5 and J usage is TRBJ2-1; 8 bases align to TRBD2. Germline CDR1 and CDR2: MNHEY and SVGAGI. The CDR3 has 14 amino acids. V shed 4 bases and J 7 bases; nucleotides not matched to a gene: 6.

The J gene is TRBJ2-7, the V gene TRBV21-1; TRBD2 reflects the table's D call only, with no check against the DNA. TRBV21-1 is a pseudogene locus. This CDR3 has 20 amino acids. The DNA for the CDR3 is TGTGCCAGCAGCAAAGGACGAGGCCTCTATGGGCGGGGGTTTATCTCCGAGCAGTACTTC. This sequence encodes CASSKGRGLYGRGFISEQYF.

The chain links TRBV25-1 to TRBJ1-5; TRBD1 matches 8 bases. Per germline, CDR1 MGHDK and CDR2 SYGVNS. The CDR3 is made up of 14 amino acids. V gave up 7 bases and J gave up 4 bases; unmatched junction bases: 6. The CDR3 nucleotides read TGTGCCAGCATGGGGACAGGAGTAAATCAGCCCCAGCATTTT. It translates to CASMGTGVNQPQHF.

The chain carries TRBV11-3 and TRBJ1-1; weak D call: TRBD1 (5 bases). Germline V CDR1 and CDR2: SGHNT, YENEEA. This CDR3 region has 15 residues. The V and J ends lost 0 bases and 4 bases respectively, with 12 bases between them. CDR3 in DNA: TGTGCCAGCAGCTTAGACGGGAACGGGGGCACTGAAGCTTTCTTT. It translates to CASSLDGNGGTEAFF.

Written as DNA, the CDR3 is TGCGCCAGCAGCTCCGGGACAGGGGCTGACGAGCAGTACTTC. Translated, it gives CASSSGTGADEQYF. The chain is built from TRBV5-1 and TRBJ2-7; 10 positions agree with TRBD1. Germline loops: CDR1 SGHRS, CDR2 YFSETQ. The V and J ends lost 3 bases and 5 bases, in that order; junction bases with no gene match: 5. The CDR3 covers 14 residues.

The DNA of the CDR3 is TGTGCCAGCAGTGGAGGGGGAACTATGTCCTACAATGAGCAGTTCTTC. Its protein product is CASSGGGTMSYNEQFF. The genes are TRBV2 and TRBJ2-1, with D possibly TRBD1 on 6 matching bases. Trimming shortened V by 4 bases and J by 1 base, and 14 bases separated the two germline ends. The germline gives CDR1 SNHLY, CDR2 FYNNEI. This CDR3 is built from 16 residues. Together with reference TRBV2 and TRBJ2-1, the CDR3 gives the full variable domain: EPEVTQTPSHQVTQMGQEVILRCVPISNHLYFYWYRQILGQKVEFLVSFYNNEISEKSEIFDDQFSVERPDGSNFTLKIRSTKLEDSAMYFCASSGGGTMSYNEQFFGPGTRLTVL.

The V and J genes are TRBV5-1 and TRBJ2-3; a possible D gene is TRBD1 (5 bases). The germline V gene encodes CDR1 SGHRS and CDR2 YFSETQ. The CDR3 is 16 amino acids. V lost 0 bases, J lost 6 bases, and 17 bases lay in between. This chain's CDR3 is CASSLEGFASPDTQYF. CDR3 DNA: TGCGCCAGCAGCTTGGAGGGGTTCGCTTCTCCGGATACGCAGTATTTT.

This rearrangement joins TRBV7-3 to TRBJ2-5; D may be TRBD2 (6 bases). CDR1 and CDR2 from the germline V gene are SGHTA and FQGTGA. The CDR3 loop spans 15 amino acids. V lost 2 bases to trimming and J lost 2 bases, with 12 bases between them. Written as DNA, the CDR3 is TGTGCCAGCAGCTTAGTCGCGGGGCTGCAAGAGACCCAGTACTTC. As protein: CASSLVAGLQETQYF. Looking up the rest from reference TRBV7-3 and TRBJ2-5 gives the full variable domain: GAGVSQTPSNKVTEKGKYVELRCDPISGHTALYWYRQSLGQGPEFLIYFQGTGAADDSGLPNDRFFAVRPEGSVSTLKIQRTERGDSAVYLCASSLVAGLQETQYFGPGTRLLVL.

This clone occurred once. The V and J genes are TRBV19 and TRBJ2-3; maybe TRBD1 (5 bases). This CDR3 has 15 residues. Trimming took 5 bases from V and 2 from J, leaving 14 bases between them. Germline values: CDR1 LNHDA, CDR2 SQIVND (reference sequence). The CDR3, as DNA: TGTGCCAGTAGTGGCTCAAAGGGGCTCACAGATACGCAGTATTTT. The encoded protein is CASSGSKGLTDTQYF.

This chain joins TRBV3-1 (or the pseudogene TRBV3-2) and TRBJ2-1, with 11 positions matching TRBD2. CDR3 length: 17 residues. Germline V gives CDR1 LGHDT, CDR2 YNNKEL (reference sequence). V lost 4 bases, J lost 2 bases, and 7 bases stayed unmatched. CDR3 sequence (DNA): TGTGCCAGCAGCCCATCATTAGCGGGAGGGGCCTACAATGAGCAGTTCTTC. This translates into CASSPSLAGGAYNEQFF.

Points on this clone: Distinct nucleotide sequences in the sample also encode this CDR3. The chain carries TRBV6-1 and TRBJ2-7; TRBD1 agrees at 9 bases. The germline V gene encodes CDR1 MNHNS and CDR2 SASEGT. CDR3 length equals 15 residues. V gave up 5 bases and J gave up 4 bases; unmatched junction bases: 9. The CDR3 DNA reads as TGTGCCAGCAGTCCCGGGACAGGGTTTTCGTACGAGCAGTACTTC. The encoded protein is CASSPGTGFSYEQYF.

The chain recombines TRBV12-2 with TRBJ1-1; the D segment call TRBD1 is taken from the table without a DNA check. TRBV12-2 is noted as a pseudogene. This CDR3 contains 16 residues. This CDR3 reads CASRFLRDRGDTEAFF. DNA for the CDR3: TGTGCAAGTCGCTTCCTCCGGGACAGGGGAGACACTGAAGCTTTCTTT.

This sequence joins TRBV6-4 and TRBJ2-3; TRBD2 matches at 7 bases. Germline CDR1 and CDR2: MRHNA and SNTAGT. CDR3 size: 16 residues. The junction had 11 bases not matched to a gene; V was cut back by 4 bases and J by 4 bases. The CDR3 DNA reads as TGTGCCAGCAGTGCGGTGGCGGGGGATGGGGCAGATACGCAGTATTTT. Translated, it gives CASSAVAGDGADTQYF.

The table lists this clone with a few counts. The chain links TRBV21-1 to TRBJ1-3; TRBD1 is taken as the D call from the table, unchecked against the DNA. TRBV21-1 represents a pseudogene. The CDR3 runs to 20 residues. This CDR3 reads CASSKELRGVKGSSGNTIYF. The CDR3 region has the DNA TGTGCCAGCAGCAAAGAGCTAAGGGGTGTCAAGGGCAGCTCTGGAAACACCATATATTTT.

The chain links TRBV14 to TRBJ2-3; D gene ambiguous. Trimming pared 2 bases from V and 4 bases from J, leaving 13 bases between. Germline CDR1 is SGHDN and CDR2 is FVKESK. This CDR3 contains 15 residues. The CDR3 DNA is TGTGCCAGCAGCCAACAGCGTTGGTTCTCAGATACGCAGTATTTT. Translated: CASSQQRWFSDTQYF.

The chain has TRBV6-5 and TRBJ2-3, with 14 bases lining up with TRBD2. With V trimmed by 2 bases and J by 4 bases, 2 bases remained unmatched. CDR3 length: 16 residues. In germline, CDR1 is MNHEY, CDR2 SVGAGI. CDR3 DNA: TGTGCCAGCAGTTACACGACTAGCGGGGGGGCAGATACGCAGTATTTT. Amino acids: CASSYTTSGGADTQYF.

The rearrangement uses TRBV25-1 and TRBJ1-2; perhaps TRBD1 as D (5 bases). Germline CDR1 is MGHDK and CDR2 is SYGVNS. The CDR3 extends over 15 amino acids. The V end was cut by 4 bases, the J end by 3 bases, with 15 bases between. The CDR3 DNA reads as TGTGCCAGCAGTGCAGCTCGGGACTCCCACTATGGCTACACCTTC. Translation: CASSAARDSHYGYTF.

The rearrangement links TRBV24-1 to TRBJ2-5; 9 nucleotides align to TRBD1. The ends lost 4 bases at V and 5 bases at J; junction bases unmatched: 10. Germline V gene data show CDR1 as KGHDR and CDR2 as SFDVKD. The CDR3 covers 16 residues. The CDR3 region is CATSEVVGTGSETQYF. The CDR3, as DNA: TGTGCCACCAGTGAGGTTGTGGGGACAGGGTCGGAGACCCAGTACTTC.